The 2 T cell receptor beta chains given below trace back to one sample, sequenced in a study of T-cell reconstitution after alpha-beta-depleted transplantation in children. Unique molecular identifiers were incorporated during preparation of the TCRbeta library. TCRdb re-called the PCR reads with MiXCR, one entry per CDR3 protein. The data show around 960,000 distinct CDR3 sequences, less than 30% seen once. Sequences were derived from PBMCs, mostly from graft donor cells, sampled 360 days after TCRalphabeta/CD19-depleted stem cell transplant. The receptors derive from a boy younger than two who had a stem cell transplant for SCID, so the T cells may come from the graft donor.

This rearrangement joins TRBV18 to TRBJ2-1; D might be TRBD1 or TRBD2, each matching 5 bases. CDR3 length: 15 residues. CDR1 and CDR2 (germline): KGHSH, LQKENI. The V end was cut by 3 bases, the J end by 6 bases, with 15 bases between. CDR3 coding DNA: TGTGCCAGCTCACCGGGGGAACTTAGTTTCAATGAGCAGTTCTTC. It yields the protein CASSPGELSFNEQFF.

This chain links TRBV6-2 or TRBV6-3 with TRBJ1-5; D ambiguous. The CDR3 extends over 12 amino acids. Germline CDR1 and CDR2: MNHEY and SVGEGT. V was shortened by 2 bases and J by 6 bases, with 5 bases between the two germline ends. The CDR3 protein is CASSYNFQPQHF. Here the CDR3 DNA reads TGTGCCAGCAGTTACAATTTTCAGCCCCAGCATTTT.